These 19 T cell receptor beta chains came from one sample sequenced in a study of shared clonotypes between healthy human individuals. TCRdb keeps only in-frame clones here, not all; method: immunoSEQ multiplex PCR. The profile shows roughly 660,000 clones, about 92% of them singletons. Sequenced: memory CD8+ T cells from PBMCs. Subset meaning: CD45RO+ cells pooled with CCR7-negative TemRA cells. The source is a man aged 18 to 29 in good health. Some clones in this sample may be carry-over from other donors' samples.

The rearrangement joins TRBV28 to TRBJ2-4, with D tentatively TRBD1 (6 bases). Trimming removed 6 bases at V and 2 bases at J, with 11 bases between. The CDR3 contains 14 residues. Looked up from germline, CDR1 is MDHEN and CDR2 is SYDVKM. In nucleotides, the CDR3 is TGTGCCAGCAGAGATACAGGGACCAAAAACATTCAGTACTTC. Translated, it gives CASRDTGTKNIQYF.

This chain connects TRBV6-5 to TRBJ1-1; D is perhaps TRBD1 (5 bases). The germline gives CDR1 MNHEY, CDR2 SVGAGI. Trimming took 2 bases from V and 10 from J, leaving 14 bases between them. The CDR3 is made up of 13 amino acids. The CDR3 region has the DNA TGTGCCAGCAGTTACGGGTGGGGCGTCGGAGCTTTCTTT. As protein: CASSYGWGVGAFF.

The CDR3 reads CASTPTGSNRYEQYF. In DNA form, the CDR3 reads TGTGCCAGCACCCCAACCGGTAGTAACAGGTACGAGCAGTACTTC. The chain couples TRBV7-9 to TRBJ2-7; maybe TRBD1 (5 bases). Germline-derived CDR1 and CDR2 are SEHNR and FQNEAQ (reference sequence). The CDR3 is 15 residues long. The V end was cut by 7 bases, the J end by 4 bases, with 20 bases between.

The rearrangement joins TRBV10-1 to TRBJ2-1; the match to TRBD2 covers 10 bases. This CDR3 has 13 residues. J lost 9 bases, V lost 9 bases, and 8 bases had no gene match. The germline CDR1 and CDR2 sequences are WNHNN and SYGVQD (reference sequence). Written as DNA, the CDR3 is TGCGCCAGTGCGAGCGGGAGGGCCGCTGAGCAGTTCTTC. Translation: CASASGRAAEQFF.

The gene calls are TRBV9 and TRBJ2-1; TRBD1 is a possible D gene (6 bases). CDR3 size: 15 residues. V dropped 3 bases and J dropped 9 bases, with 19 bases sitting between them. The germline gives CDR1 SGDLS, CDR2 YYNGEE. Here the CDR3 reads CASSASPRDTGEQFF. CDR3 in DNA: TGTGCCAGCAGCGCCTCCCCCCGGGACACCGGTGAGCAGTTCTTC.

The rearrangement links TRBV6-1 to TRBJ2-1; D gene unclear. Per the germline V gene, CDR1 is MNHNS and CDR2 is SASEGT. V was trimmed by 4 bases and J by 2 bases, leaving 12 bases between them. The CDR3 has 15 amino acids. As DNA, the CDR3 is TGTGCCAGCAGTGGGTCCGCTAGGACCTACAATGAGCAGTTCTTC. Protein product: CASSGSARTYNEQFF.

The chain carries TRBV10-2 and TRBJ1-5; no clear D. Trimming removed 6 bases at V and 3 bases at J, with 9 bases between. The CDR3 is 13 amino acids. Germline lookup yields CDR1 WSHSY and CDR2 SAAADI. The CDR3 region is CASRSSVNQPQHF. The DNA of the CDR3 is TGCGCCAGCAGATCCAGCGTCAATCAGCCCCAGCATTTT.

J is TRBJ2-7 and V is TRBV10-3, with D perhaps TRBD1 (6 bases). Germline assignment: CDR1 ENHRY and CDR2 SYGVKD. Trimming left V 2 bases short and J 1 base short, with 9 bases between. The CDR3 totals 14 residues. The chain's CDR3 is CAISETGRSYEQYF. Written as DNA, the CDR3 is TGTGCCATCAGTGAGACAGGGAGATCCTACGAGCAGTACTTC.

DNA for the CDR3: TGTGCCAGCAGCGTAGAGGGCAGGGAGCACAATGAGCAGTTCTTC. This translates into CASSVEGREHNEQFF. J is TRBJ2-1 and V is TRBV9; D may correspond to TRBD1 or TRBD2 (5 bases each). The CDR3 extends over 15 amino acids. Between the trimmed V and J ends, which lost 0 bases and 5 bases, there was a span of 12 bases. Germline CDR1 and CDR2: SGDLS and YYNGEE.

The chain is built from TRBV7-9 and TRBJ2-1; 9 positions agree with TRBD1. From germline, CDR1 is SEHNR and CDR2 FQNEAQ (reference sequence). CDR3 size: 15 residues. Trimming at V came to 5 bases and at J to 7 bases, leaving 9 bases not matched to a gene. The CDR3 sequence is CASSPRQGGVNEQFF. In nucleotides, the CDR3 is TGTGCCAGCAGCCCCCGACAGGGGGGAGTGAATGAGCAGTTCTTC.

The genes are TRBV6-1 and TRBJ2-7, with TRBD1 matching 10 bases. J gave up 3 bases and V 6 bases, and 5 bases lay outside the gene matches. The V gene's germline CDR1 is MNHNS and CDR2 SASEGT. This CDR3 has 14 amino acids. The CDR3 bases are TGTGCCAGCAGGAATAGGACAGGGGGCTACGAGCAGTACTTC. Its translation is CASRNRTGGYEQYF.

The V call is TRBV5-4, the J call TRBJ1-1; 7 positions match TRBD1. Germline CDR1 is SGHNT and CDR2 is YYREEE (reference sequence). V lost 3 bases and J lost 1; bases outside the gene matches: 9. The CDR3 sequence is 16 residues long. CDR3 region: CASSYPRTGPNTEAFF. CDR3 coding DNA: TGTGCCAGCAGCTATCCTAGGACAGGTCCGAACACTGAAGCTTTCTTT.

V usage is TRBV6-1 and J usage is TRBJ1-5, with 7 bases that match TRBD1. CDR1 and CDR2 from the germline V gene are MNHNS and SASEGT. This CDR3 is 16 amino acids long. Losses at the gene ends were 2 bases for V and 11 bases for J; bases not matched to a gene: 15. Written as DNA, the CDR3 is TGTGCCAGCAGTGAATTTAAGGGGGCTGCAATCACGACCCAGCATTTT. Translated: CASSEFKGAAITTQHF.

The rearrangement links TRBV28 to TRBJ2-7; 7 positions agree with TRBD2. The CDR3 extends over 14 amino acids. Unmatched junction bases numbered 4, after V lost 3 bases and J lost 2 bases. CDR1 MDHEN and CDR2 SYDVKM come from the germline V gene. CDR3 in DNA: TGTGCCAGCAGTTTTGCGGGAGCCACCTACGAGCAGTACTTC. Translated: CASSFAGATYEQYF.

The chain joins TRBV7-3 to TRBJ2-7; a weak D match, TRBD1 (6 bases). CDR3 length: 13 residues. Per the germline V gene, CDR1 is SGHTA and CDR2 is FQGTGA. Trimming took 1 base from V and 3 from J, leaving 7 bases between them. CDR3 sequence: CASSLRGGYEQYF. The DNA of the CDR3 is TGTGCCAGCAGCTTAAGAGGGGGCTACGAGCAGTACTTC.

The V and J genes are TRBV7-9 and TRBJ2-1; tentative D call: TRBD1 (5 bases). Germline CDR1 reads SEHNR; CDR2 reads FQNEAQ (reference sequence). V shed 5 bases and J shed 10 bases, with 12 bases lying between them. The CDR3 is 12 residues long. CDR3 residues: CASSPVRQEQFF. DNA of the CDR3: TGTGCCAGCAGCCCAGTAAGACAGGAGCAGTTCTTC.

The genes are TRBV2 and TRBJ1-4; a weak D match, TRBD1 (5 bases). V was trimmed by 3 bases and J by 0 bases, leaving 5 bases between them. The CDR3 spans 14 residues. In germline, CDR1 is SNHLY, CDR2 FYNNEI. CDR3 loop: CASSDRATNEKLFF. The CDR3 nucleotides are TGTGCCAGCAGTGACAGGGCAACTAATGAAAAACTGTTTTTT.

The chain carries TRBV7-8 and TRBJ2-3, with 14 bases matching TRBD2. The germline CDR1 and CDR2 sequences are SGHVS and FQNEAQ. The CDR3 totals 15 residues. J lost 8 bases, V lost 1 base, and 2 bases had no gene match. DNA of the CDR3: TGTGCCAGCAGCTTAGGAGGGACTAGCGGGAGTACGCAGTATTTT. It yields the protein CASSLGGTSGSTQYF. The whole variable domain, filled in from reference TRBV7-8 and TRBJ2-3, reads GAGVSQSPRYKVAKRGQDVALRCDPISGHVSLFWYQQALGQGPEFLTYFQNEAQLDKSGLPSDRFFAERPEGSVSTLKIQRTQQEDSAVYLCASSLGGTSGSTQYFGPGTRLTVL.

The chain couples TRBV27 to TRBJ2-5; 8 bases are a match to TRBD2. The CDR3 has 15 amino acids. In germline, CDR1 is MNHEY, CDR2 SMNVEV (reference sequence). Trimming cost V 4 bases and J 2 bases; bases outside gene matches: 6. The CDR3 DNA sequence: TGTGCCAGCAGTTCAAATGGACTAGCTCAAGAGACCCAGTACTTC. The encoded protein is CASSSNGLAQETQYF.